This T cell receptor beta chain was captured by sequencing in a study of CD8+ T cells in alopecia areata. Treatment noted: oral pan-JAK inhibitor, 5-10 mg twice daily. Extraction and reverse transcription of RNA yielded cDNA as the sequencing template. Generated by immunoSEQ multiplex PCR, the TCRdb table keeps only in-frame clones and is missing some. The sample consists of approximately 280,000 clones, nearly 60% of them appearing once. CDR1 is SQVTM and CDR2 is ANQGSEA in the germline V gene. Trimming shortened V by 2 bases and J by 3 bases, and 13 bases separated the two germline ends. This CDR3 has 14 amino acids.

V usage is TRBV29-1 and J usage is TRBJ1-2; D remains ambiguous. This clonotype originated in a human donor with alopecia areata. Sequenced here: CD4+ T cells sorted from blood, sampled at week 24, from a patient treated with tofacitinib. CDR3 nucleotides: TGCAGCGTTGAAAGACCGCCAGACGACTATGGCTACACCTTC. This encodes CSVERPPDDYGYTF.